This passage covers 29 T cell receptor beta chains from one sample sequenced in a study of cytomegalovirus exposure and HLA in healthy donors (dated by TCRdb to 2016 to 2017). The library relied on the immunoSEQ multiplex PCR assay. A mixture of 60 forward primers for TCR Vbeta segments and 13 reverse primers for TCR Jbeta segments was used in the multiplex PCR. TCRdb stores this immuneACCESS table with in-frame sequences only. Part of the clones is absent; in the studies checked, under half of the shortfall reflects unresolved V genes, and no reason is known for the rest. This specimen's table enumerates under 90,000 clones. In total, the top ten clones hold roughly 15% of the sample. The sequenced sample was PBMCs. These receptors all stem from a man between 45 and 60 years old in good health and CMV-seropositive.

The chain uses TRBV9 and TRBJ2-2; 10 nucleotides align to TRBD2. The length of the CDR3 is 16 residues. Trimming cost V 5 bases and J 7 bases; bases outside gene matches: 11. Germline V CDR1 and CDR2: SGDLS, YYNGEE. The CDR3 DNA reads TGTGCCAGCAGTCCCTTAGCGGGAGGAATCGTCGGGGAGCTGTTTTTT. This sequence encodes CASSPLAGGIVGELFF.

The chain uses TRBV6-1 and TRBJ1-5; D possibly corresponds to TRBD1 (5 bases). The germline V gene has CDR1 MNHNS and CDR2 SASEGT. The CDR3 has 14 residues. V was clipped by 6 bases and J by 2 bases, with 11 bases between them. This chain's CDR3 is CASRGEDGNQPQHF. Written as DNA, the CDR3 is TGTGCCAGCAGGGGGGAGGACGGCAATCAGCCCCAGCATTTT.

The chain employs TRBV7-7 and TRBJ2-2; a possible D gene is TRBD1 (7 bases). Deletions cut 5 bases from V and 3 bases from J, with 25 bases between. Per germline, CDR1 SSHAT and CDR2 FNYEAQ (reference sequence). The CDR3 is 19 amino acids. The CDR3 loop is CASSEYSTGGGHDTGELFF. The CDR3 nucleotides are TGTGCCAGCAGCGAATACTCTACCGGAGGGGGCCACGACACCGGGGAGCTGTTTTTT.

The V and J genes are TRBV5-1 and TRBJ2-1; TRBD2 aligns across 10 bases. CDR3 length equals 16 residues. Germline V lookup: CDR1 SGHRS, CDR2 YFSETQ. V lost 4 bases to trimming and J lost 6 bases; unmatched junction nucleotides: 10. The CDR3 DNA sequence: TGCGCCAGCAGCGAAACCAAGCGGGAGGGGGCCAATGAGCAGTTCTTC. This gives the protein CASSETKREGANEQFF.

This rearrangement joins TRBV4-1 to TRBJ2-7, with TRBD1 as a possible D gene (6 bases). Germline V gene lookup returns CDR1 MGHRA and CDR2 YSYEKL. The CDR3 is 14 residues long. V lost 0 bases and J 2 bases, leaving 8 bases between the germline ends. The CDR3, as DNA: TGCGCCAGCAGCCAAGATACAGGGCCCTACGAGCAGTACGTC. The encoded protein is CASSQDTGPYEQYV.

This sequence joins TRBV10-1 and TRBJ2-2, with 8 bases matching TRBD1. After removal of 6 bases from V and 3 bases from J, the junction contained 9 bases not matched to a gene. Germline values: CDR1 WNHNN, CDR2 SYGVQD (reference sequence). The CDR3 covers 16 residues. CDR3 nucleotides: TGCGCCAGCAGCGATCACAGGGGGACGGACACCGGGGAGCTGTTTTTT. This sequence encodes CASSDHRGTDTGELFF.

The V and J genes are TRBV30 and TRBJ1-2; 10 positions match TRBD1. The CDR3 loop spans 15 amino acids. The ends lost 3 bases at V and 7 bases at J; junction bases unmatched: 11. Germline V lookup: CDR1 GTSNPN, CDR2 SVGIG (reference sequence). The CDR3 sequence: CAWRLPRQGASGYTF. CDR3 in DNA: TGTGCCTGGAGGCTACCCCGACAGGGGGCGAGTGGCTACACCTTC.

The genes are TRBV29-1 and TRBJ1-2; 7 bases fit TRBD1. J gave up 4 bases and V 2 bases, and 10 bases lay outside the gene matches. CDR1 is SQVTM, CDR2 ANQGSEA, per germline. The CDR3 totals 15 residues. CDR3: CSVETAQGISYGYTF. The DNA for the CDR3 is TGCAGCGTTGAAACGGCACAGGGGATTTCCTATGGCTACACCTTC.

This chain links TRBV29-1 with TRBJ1-2; 9 positions agree with TRBD1. V lost 2 bases, J lost 6 bases, and 1 base stayed unmatched. This CDR3 comprises 12 residues. CDR1 is SQVTM and CDR2 is ANQGSEA in the germline V gene. CDR3 sequence (DNA): TGCAGCGTTGAAACAGGGGGCCATGGCTACACCTTC. This translates into CSVETGGHGYTF. The complete variable domain, with remaining parts taken from reference TRBV29-1 and TRBJ1-2, reads SAVISQKPSRDICQRGTSLTIQCQVDSQVTMMFWYRQQPGQSLTLIATANQGSEATYESGFVIDKFPISRPNLTFSTLTVSNMSPEDSSIYLCSVETGGHGYTFGSGTRLTVV.

This chain joins TRBV5-1 and TRBJ1-1; tentatively, D is TRBD1 (5 bases). Germline V lookup: CDR1 SGHRS, CDR2 YFSETQ. V was clipped by 2 bases and J by 7 bases, with 6 bases between them. CDR3 length equals 11 residues. The CDR3 loop reads CASSFQGEAFF. The CDR3 DNA reads as TGCGCCAGCAGCTTTCAGGGTGAAGCTTTCTTT.

The chain uses TRBV5-4 and TRBJ1-1; 7 positions match TRBD1. CDR1 and CDR2 (germline): SGHNT, YYREEE (reference sequence). V was clipped by 3 bases and J by 3 bases; unmatched bases: 5. There are 14 residues in the CDR3. The CDR3: CASSSTGKDTEAFF. CDR3 bases: TGTGCCAGCAGCTCGACAGGGAAGGACACTGAAGCTTTCTTT.

V is TRBV28 and J is TRBJ1-2, with D possibly being TRBD1 (6 bases). Germline CDR1 is MDHEN and CDR2 is SYDVKM. The CDR3 covers 16 residues. V was clipped by 4 bases and J by 3 bases, with 18 bases between them. The CDR3 spells CASSSYPEQGDYGYTF. CDR3 DNA sequence: TGTGCCAGCAGTTCCTACCCTGAACAGGGTGACTATGGCTACACCTTC.

V is TRBV11-2 and J is TRBJ2-5, with TRBD1 as a possible D gene (7 bases). Trimming shortened V by 4 bases and J by 5 bases, and 14 bases separated the two germline ends. This CDR3 region has 14 residues. Germline CDR1 and CDR2: SGHAT and FQNNGV. The DNA for the CDR3 is TGTGCCAGCAGCTCCCCAGGGGGGCCGGAGACCCAGTACTTC. This codes for CASSSPGGPETQYF.

The chain carries TRBV5-4 and TRBJ2-5; D may be TRBD2 (6 bases). Germline values: CDR1 SGHNT, CDR2 YYREEE (reference sequence). The CDR3 runs 13 residues. Trimming shortened V by 6 bases and J by 3 bases, and 12 bases separated the two germline ends. CDR3: CASTRRGEETQYF. As DNA, the CDR3 is TGTGCCAGCACCAGGAGGGGAGAAGAGACCCAGTACTTC. Full variable domain (outside the CDR3, taken from reference TRBV5-4 and TRBJ2-5): ETGVTQSPTHLIKTRGQQVTLRCSSQSGHNTVSWYQQALGQGPQFIFQYYREEENGRGNFPPRFSGLQFPNYSSELNVNALELDDSALYLCASTRRGEETQYFGPGTRLLVL.

On this clone itself: Its ends do not fully match the called genes, so a read error is possible. Other DNA sequences in this specimen translate into the identical CDR3. The chain combines TRBV19 with TRBJ1-6, with a weak D call TRBD1 (5 bases). Germline CDR1 reads LNHDA; CDR2 reads SQIVND (reference sequence). The CDR3 sequence is 16 residues long. CDR3 in amino acids: CASSIEVGLDNSPLHF. CDR3 sequence (DNA): TGTGCCAGTAGTATAGAGGTGGGGCTCGACAATTCCCCCCTCCACTTT.

The rearrangement links TRBV18 to TRBJ1-2, with D tentatively TRBD1 (6 bases). V lost 1 base to trimming and J lost 8 bases, with 23 bases between them. Germline V gene lookup returns CDR1 KGHSH and CDR2 LQKENI. CDR3 size: 17 residues. CDR3 bases: TGTGCCAGCTCACCACTCCCCCCCCAGGGGCTTGGGGGCGGCTACACCTTC. Translating it yields CASSPLPPQGLGGGYTF.

The rearrangement joins TRBV4-2 to TRBJ2-3; D call uncertain. V lost 5 bases to trimming and J lost 0 bases, with 15 bases between them. There are 16 residues in the CDR3. Germline V gene data show CDR1 as LGHNA and CDR2 as YNFKEQ. CDR3 protein: CASSDTNGPSTDTQYF. The CDR3 DNA reads as TGTGCCAGCAGCGATACAAATGGGCCTAGCACAGATACGCAGTATTTT.

V usage is TRBV30 and J usage is TRBJ2-3; weak D call: TRBD2 (6 bases). Germline CDR1 reads GTSNPN; CDR2 reads SVGIG (reference sequence). There are 11 residues in the CDR3. V gave up 4 bases and J gave up 6 bases, with 8 bases separating them. CDR3 DNA sequence: TGTGCCTGGACCCGGGGGGATACGCAGTATTTT. Its protein product is CAWTRGDTQYF. Using reference TRBV30 and TRBJ2-3 for the parts outside the CDR3, the full variable domain is SQTIHQWPATLVQPVGSPLSLECTVEGTSNPNLYWYRQAAGRGLQLLFYSVGIGQISSEVPQNLSASRPQDRQFILSSKKLLLSDSGFYLCAWTRGDTQYFGPGTRLTVL.

The gene calls are TRBV6-5 and TRBJ1-2; 7 bases match TRBD1. The V and J ends lost 2 bases and 2 bases, in that order; junction bases with no gene match: 5. The CDR3 has 15 residues. CDR1 and CDR2 (germline): MNHEY, SVGAGI. CDR3 sequence reads: CASSYGQGENYGYTF. The CDR3 DNA reads as TGTGCCAGCAGTTACGGTCAGGGGGAAAACTATGGCTACACCTTC.

This chain uses TRBV18 with TRBJ2-7; D is ambiguous. V was clipped by 2 bases and J by 5 bases, with 10 bases between them. CDR1 is KGHSH and CDR2 is LQKENI in the germline V gene. CDR3 length: 13 residues. CDR3 sequence (DNA): TGTGCCAGCTCACCAACAAACCTTGACGAGCAGTACTTC. Its protein is CASSPTNLDEQYF.

As concerns this clone: An end of the junction differs from the germline gene, which may be a read error. V is TRBV12-5 and J is TRBJ1-2, with D unclear. Germline V lookup: CDR1 LGHNT, CDR2 FRNRAP. CDR3 length: 13 residues. The CDR3 nucleotides read TGTGCTAGTGGTCTGGTAGAGGGCCCTGGCTACACCTTC. Its translation: CASGLVEGPGYTF.

The V and J genes are TRBV6-1 and TRBJ2-4; TRBD1 agrees at 9 bases. V trimming: 8 bases; J trimming: 7 bases; junction bases outside the gene matches: 12. CDR3 length equals 15 residues. CDR1 is MNHNS and CDR2 is SASEGT in the germline V gene. The CDR3, as DNA: TGTGCCAGCTTAACCCTCCGACAGGGGGGGAACATTCAGTACTTC. This gives the protein CASLTLRQGGNIQYF.

The rearrangement links TRBV6-5 to TRBJ2-7; D is perhaps TRBD1 (6 bases). The germline V and J ends were trimmed by 4 bases and 8 bases, with 18 bases remaining between them. The CDR3 runs 14 residues. Germline CDR1 and CDR2: MNHEY and SVGAGI. The CDR3 region is CASSSAPDRSQQYV. CDR3 DNA: TGTGCCAGCAGTTCCGCCCCGGACAGATCCCAGCAGTACGTC.

The chain links TRBV4-1 to TRBJ1-3; no firm D call. The germline V and J ends were trimmed by 4 bases and 0 bases, with 10 bases remaining between them. This CDR3 region has 15 residues. The germline V gene encodes CDR1 MGHRA and CDR2 YSYEKL. CDR3 protein: CASSPGWASGNTIYF. CDR3 nucleotide sequence: TGCGCCAGCAGCCCTGGATGGGCCTCTGGAAACACCATATATTTT.

The chain combines TRBV5-1 with TRBJ1-1; D is uncertain. Germline CDR1 reads SGHRS; CDR2 reads YFSETQ. V shed 1 base and J shed 1 base, with 8 bases lying between them. The CDR3 contains 14 residues. The CDR3 DNA sequence: TGCGCCAGCAGCTTGTCCCTATCGAACACTGAAGCTTTCTTT. This codes for CASSLSLSNTEAFF.

The J gene is TRBJ2-1, the V gene TRBV25-1; no clear D gene. Germline V gives CDR1 MGHDK, CDR2 SYGVNS. V dropped 3 bases and J dropped 14 bases, with 11 bases sitting between them. CDR3 length: 11 residues. The CDR3 nucleotides are TGTGCCAGCAGTGACCCCCTCGAGGAGTTCTTC. It is translated as CASSDPLEEFF.

The chain uses TRBV5-6 and TRBJ1-3; D gene uncertain. Looked up from germline, CDR1 is SGHDT and CDR2 is YYEEEE. The CDR3 contains 15 residues. Trimming left V 4 bases short and J 4 bases short, with 15 bases between. In DNA form, the CDR3 reads TGTGCCAGCAGCCGGGGAGAGGGATCGGGAAACACCATATATTTT. Protein: CASSRGEGSGNTIYF.

V is TRBV5-1 and J is TRBJ1-6; TRBD1 matches at 7 bases. V lost 2 bases, J lost 10 bases, and 6 bases stayed unmatched. The CDR3 contains 14 residues. Germline CDR1 is SGHRS and CDR2 is YFSETQ. CDR3 protein: CASSLDRVESPLHF. DNA of the CDR3: TGCGCCAGCAGCTTAGACAGGGTGGAATCACCCCTCCACTTT.

This chain connects TRBV6-6 to TRBJ2-5; D uncertain. The J call is in doubt because the DNA end fits TRBJ2-7 better. The CDR3 is made up of 16 amino acids. Per germline, CDR1 MNHNY and CDR2 SVGAGI (reference sequence). The CDR3 here is CASSPTFGVSFLEQYF. The DNA of the CDR3 is TGTGCCAGCAGTCCTACCTTTGGAGTTTCGTTTCTCGAGCAGTACTTC.